The 30 T cell receptor beta chains below come from one sample, sequenced in a study of CD8+ T cells in alopecia areata (dated by TCRdb to the late 2010s). The library was made by the immunoSEQ multiplex PCR assay. To provide template for TCR sequencing, every sample had RNA extracted and reverse transcribed into cDNA. TCRdb obtained this table from immuneACCESS and retained in-frame rearrangements with V and J assigned. These tables miss some clones; where compared with another copy, unresolved V genes account for less than half of the shortfall, and the remainder is unexplained. The sample yields about 270,000 clones; 60% were counted once. The top ten clonotypes cover more than 0.85% of the sample. Interpreted using the paper, the treatment or condition label stands for: oral pan-JAK inhibitor, 5-10 mg twice daily. Sequenced here: CD4+ T cells sorted from blood, sampled around week 54, from a patient treated with tofacitinib. Receptor source: a human donor with alopecia areata.

This clone was found a few times. V and J are TRBV5-4 and TRBJ2-3; D perhaps matches TRBD2 (5 bases). The germline CDR1 and CDR2 sequences are SGHNT and YYREEE (reference sequence). The CDR3 runs to 16 residues. V was trimmed by 4 bases and J by 0 bases, leaving 15 bases between them. CDR3 DNA sequence: TGTGCCAGCAGCCTCAATAGCGCCCCCAGCACAGATACGCAGTATTTT. This sequence encodes CASSLNSAPSTDTQYF. Full variable domain (outside the CDR3, taken from reference TRBV5-4 and TRBJ2-3): ETGVTQSPTHLIKTRGQQVTLRCSSQSGHNTVSWYQQALGQGPQFIFQYYREEENGRGNFPPRFSGLQFPNYSSELNVNALELDDSALYLCASSLNSAPSTDTQYFGPGTRLTVL.

This clone was counted between two and nine times. This chain uses TRBV29-1 with TRBJ2-7; 9 nucleotides align to TRBD1. The CDR3 covers 13 residues. In germline, CDR1 is SQVTM, CDR2 ANQGSEA. V lost 7 bases and J lost 6; bases outside the gene matches: 10. In DNA form, the CDR3 reads TGCAGCGCCCAGACAGGGGGGACGGGCGAGCAGTACTTC. Translating it yields CSAQTGGTGEQYF.

In this sample, this clone turned up once. The same CDR3 also results from other DNA sequences found in this sample. The V gene is TRBV6-5, the J gene TRBJ2-5; 7 nucleotides agree with TRBD1. This CDR3 has 15 residues. J was trimmed by 3 bases and V by 5 bases; bases with no gene match: 9. CDR1 MNHEY and CDR2 SVGAGI come from the germline V gene. CDR3 nucleotides: TGTGCCAGCAGTCCTAGACAGGGTAGGAAAGAGACCCAGTACTTC. As protein: CASSPRQGRKETQYF.

The rearrangement links TRBV6-5 to TRBJ2-7; D ambiguous. The CDR3 loop spans 13 amino acids. CDR1 and CDR2 (germline): MNHEY, SVGAGI. V was trimmed by 5 bases and J by 5 bases, leaving 13 bases between them. The CDR3 nucleotides read TGTGCCAGCAGTAACGAGATCCGGGACGAGCAGTACTTC. It translates to CASSNEIRDEQYF.

This chain links TRBV20-1 with TRBJ2-1; D uncertain. This CDR3 region has 11 residues. V was clipped by 5 bases and J by 8 bases, with 10 bases between them. Germline V lookup: CDR1 DFQATT, CDR2 SNEGSKA (reference sequence). The CDR3 coding sequence is TGCAGTGCTCAAAAATTCGATGAGCAGTTCTTC. Its translation: CSAQKFDEQFF.

The chain is built from TRBV5-1 and TRBJ2-7; D possibly corresponds to TRBD2 (5 bases). The CDR3 is made up of 14 amino acids. The ends were cut back, 0 bases at V and 6 bases at J, with 13 bases in the middle. Germline V gene data show CDR1 as SGHRS and CDR2 as YFSETQ. The CDR3 is CASSLAGVLGEQYF. For the CDR3, the DNA is TGCGCCAGCAGCTTGGCCGGGGTTTTGGGCGAGCAGTACTTC.

This chain uses TRBV27 with TRBJ1-2, with D hard to call. The CDR3 is made up of 13 amino acids. Germline loops: CDR1 MNHEY, CDR2 SMNVEV (reference sequence). V dropped 5 bases and J dropped 10 bases, with 17 bases sitting between them. CDR3 nucleotides: TGTGCCAGCAGTCCTAATCTCCAGGCCACCTACACCTTC. Translation gives CASSPNLQATYTF.

The genes are TRBV30 and TRBJ1-5; 10 bases fit TRBD1. V gave up 1 base and J gave up 7 bases; unmatched junction bases: 4. The CDR3 is 14 amino acids. Germline V lookup: CDR1 GTSNPN, CDR2 SVGIG (reference sequence). This CDR3 reads CAWSGTGGKQPQHF. CDR3 sequence (DNA): TGTGCCTGGAGTGGGACAGGGGGTAAGCAGCCCCAGCATTTT.

V gene TRBV30 combines with J gene TRBJ1-5, with a weak D call TRBD1 (5 bases). This CDR3 is built from 14 residues. V shed 3 bases and J shed 7 bases, with 16 bases lying between them. The germline gives CDR1 GTSNPN, CDR2 SVGIG (reference sequence). The CDR3 sequence is CAWRAGTLDQPQHF. As DNA, the CDR3 is TGTGCCTGGAGGGCCGGGACCCTCGACCAGCCCCAGCATTTT.

This clone was recorded a few times. J is TRBJ1-1 and V is TRBV23-1; D remains ambiguous. TRBV23-1 is sorted into the ORF group, with uncertain function. This CDR3 has 9 amino acids. V was shortened by 7 bases and J by 3 bases, with 0 bases between the two germline ends. The CDR3 loop reads CASNTEAFF. The CDR3 DNA reads as TGCGCCAGCAACACTGAAGCTTTCTTT.

This clone was counted once. The CDR3 DNA reads TGTGCCAGCAGCCCTACAGCATCGAACACTGAAGCTTTCTTT. This encodes CASSPTASNTEAFF. The chain carries TRBV11-2 and TRBJ1-1; D uncertain. V shed 5 bases and J shed 1 base, with 11 bases lying between them. CDR1 and CDR2 (germline): SGHAT, FQNNGV. The length of the CDR3 is 14 residues.

This clone was seen only a few times. V is TRBV4-1 and J is TRBJ2-2; D is ambiguous. V lost 0 bases and J lost 2, with 7 bases in between. The germline gives CDR1 MGHRA, CDR2 YSYEKL. The CDR3 loop spans 15 amino acids. Written as DNA, the CDR3 is TGCGCCAGCAGCCAAGATTGGCTCAACACCGGGGAGCTGTTTTTT. Its protein product is CASSQDWLNTGELFF.

This clone was seen a single time. The chain is built from TRBV5-4 and TRBJ2-3, with 7 bases matching TRBD2. The germline gives CDR1 SGHNT, CDR2 YYREEE (reference sequence). This CDR3 is built from 14 residues. V gave up 4 bases and J gave up 3 bases; unmatched junction bases: 5. CDR3 DNA: TGTGCCAGCAGCCCCGACGGGGGGACAGATACGCAGTATTTT. Encoded protein: CASSPDGGTDTQYF.

This clone was observed a single time. The chain has TRBV6-6 and TRBJ2-5, with TRBD1 identical over 7 bases. The CDR3 is made up of 14 amino acids. The V segment lost 7 bases and the J segment 2 bases; nucleotides outside the gene matches: 7. CDR1 and CDR2 (germline): MNHNY, SVGAGI (reference sequence). CDR3 sequence: CASIPGGSQETQYF. CDR3 DNA sequence: TGTGCCAGCATCCCAGGGGGTTCGCAAGAGACCCAGTACTTC.

The rearrangement links TRBV6-5 to TRBJ2-1; 8 bases agree with TRBD1. Germline V gene lookup returns CDR1 MNHEY and CDR2 SVGAGI. Trimming took 6 bases from V and 2 from J; bases not matched to a gene: 6. The CDR3 runs 15 residues. The CDR3 DNA reads as TGTGCCAGCAGCCCAGACAGGGGAACCTACAATGAGCAGTTCTTC. Protein: CASSPDRGTYNEQFF.

In this sample, this clone turned up a few times. This rearrangement joins TRBV2 to TRBJ2-4, with D possibly TRBD2 on 5 matching bases. The CDR3 has 13 residues. Germline V gives CDR1 SNHLY, CDR2 FYNNEI. Trimming left V 7 bases short and J 3 bases short, with 10 bases between. The CDR3 spells CASNEGSKNIQYF. The CDR3 bases are TGTGCCAGCAACGAGGGCAGCAAAAACATTCAGTACTTC.

The chain joins TRBV9 to TRBJ2-1; possible D gene TRBD1, 6 bases. This CDR3 has 14 amino acids. V was cut by 4 bases and J by 6 bases, with 14 bases left in between. Germline V gives CDR1 SGDLS, CDR2 YYNGEE. CDR3 DNA: TGTGCCAGCAGCTTCCAGGGGCTTAGCAATGAGCAGTTCTTC. Residues: CASSFQGLSNEQFF. The full variable domain, its missing parts supplied by reference TRBV9 and TRBJ2-1, is DSGVTQTPKHLITATGQRVTLRCSPRSGDLSVYWYQQSLDQGLQFLIQYYNGEERAKGNILERFSAQQFPDLHSELNLSSLELGDSALYFCASSFQGLSNEQFFGPGTRLTVL.

This clone was seen only a few times. The gene calls are TRBV23-1 and TRBJ1-1; tentative D call: TRBD1 (5 bases). TRBV23-1 is flagged as an ORF with uncertain function. The V and J ends lost 2 bases and 6 bases respectively, with 16 bases between them. CDR3 length equals 15 residues. The CDR3 loop is CASSQIRAPGAEAFF. The CDR3 region has the DNA TGCGCCAGCAGTCAAATCAGGGCTCCGGGCGCTGAAGCTTTCTTT.

The gene calls are TRBV6-6 and TRBJ2-6; D is unclear. Trimming shortened V by 7 bases and J by 0 bases, and 10 bases separated the two germline ends. The CDR3 spans 15 residues. The germline CDR1 and CDR2 sequences are MNHNY and SVGAGI (reference sequence). The CDR3 spells CASTKLSSGANVLTF. In nucleotides, the CDR3 is TGTGCCAGCACCAAGTTGAGCTCTGGGGCCAACGTCCTGACTTTC.

The chain couples TRBV6-5 to TRBJ1-4, with D hard to call. The CDR3 is 15 residues long. V lost 0 bases and J 0 bases, leaving 5 bases between the germline ends. Germline CDR1 and CDR2: MNHEY and SVGAGI. CDR3 coding DNA: TGTGCCAGCAGTTACTCGCCCGCAACTAATGAAAAACTGTTTTTT. It translates to CASSYSPATNEKLFF.

V usage is TRBV15 and J usage is TRBJ2-1; the match to TRBD2 covers 9 bases. Germline V gene data show CDR1 as LNHNV and CDR2 as YYDKDF (reference sequence). CDR3 length: 15 amino acids. After removal of 6 bases from V and 7 bases from J, the junction contained 10 bases not matched to a gene. The CDR3 DNA follows: TGTGCCACCAGTCGGTTCCCTAGCGGGGTAAATGAGCAGTTCTTC. Its protein is CATSRFPSGVNEQFF. Based on the CDR3 plus reference TRBV15 and TRBJ2-1, the full variable domain is DAMVIQNPRYQVTQFGKPVTLSCSQTLNHNVMYWYQQKSSQAPKLLFHYYDKDFNNEADTPDNFQSRRPNTSFCFLDIRSPGLGDTAMYLCATSRFPSGVNEQFFGPGTRLTVL.

V usage is TRBV15 and J usage is TRBJ2-3; D is uncertain. Deletions cut 0 bases from V and 2 bases from J, with 3 bases between. This CDR3 is 13 amino acids long. Per the germline V gene, CDR1 is LNHNV and CDR2 is YYDKDF (reference sequence). The CDR3 DNA follows: TGTGCCACCAGCAGAGATTTCACAGATACGCAGTATTTT. Amino acid sequence: CATSRDFTDTQYF. The full variable domain, in which reference TRBV15 and TRBJ2-3 provide the parts outside the CDR3, is DAMVIQNPRYQVTQFGKPVTLSCSQTLNHNVMYWYQQKSSQAPKLLFHYYDKDFNNEADTPDNFQSRRPNTSFCFLDIRSPGLGDTAMYLCATSRDFTDTQYFGPGTRLTVL.

This clone was picked up a small number of times. J is TRBJ2-3 and V is TRBV9, with TRBD2 as a possible D gene (6 bases). V was trimmed by 3 bases and J by 5 bases, leaving 19 bases between them. The CDR3 covers 16 residues. Germline values: CDR1 SGDLS, CDR2 YYNGEE. The CDR3 nucleotides are TGTGCCAGCAGCGAGGGAGGTTCCCGGGCTCTAGATACGCAGTATTTT. Translation gives CASSEGGSRALDTQYF.

In its sample, this clone was seen a few times. The chain recombines TRBV29-1 with TRBJ2-1, with D unclear. V shed 5 bases and J shed 7 bases, with 18 bases lying between them. Germline loops: CDR1 SQVTM, CDR2 ANQGSEA. This CDR3 is 14 amino acids long. Written as DNA, the CDR3 is TGCAGCGTTTTAAGTCAGGTCCATCGGAATGAGCAGTTCTTC. Translation: CSVLSQVHRNEQFF.

Only one count was recorded for this clone. This chain joins TRBV7-2 and TRBJ2-5; 8 positions agree with TRBD2. The CDR3 runs to 13 residues. CDR1 is SGHTA and CDR2 is FQGNSA in the germline V gene. J was trimmed by 7 bases and V by 8 bases; bases with no gene match: 9. For the CDR3, the DNA is TGTGCCAGCGGGGGTAGTCGGGAGGGGACCCAGTACTTC. Translated: CASGGSREGTQYF.

The rearrangement uses TRBV4-3 and TRBJ2-5, with 7 bases fitting TRBD2. CDR1 is LGHNA and CDR2 is YSLEER in the germline V gene. Trimming took 3 bases from V and 3 from J; bases not matched to a gene: 4. This CDR3 region has 14 residues. CDR3 amino acids: CASSQSAGEETQYF. The CDR3 DNA reads TGCGCCAGCAGCCAGTCCGCGGGGGAAGAGACCCAGTACTTC.

This chain links TRBV7-9 with TRBJ1-6; 7 bases map to TRBD1. The trim removed 4 bases at V and 8 bases at J, leaving 5 bases unmatched. The germline CDR1 and CDR2 sequences are SEHNR and FQNEAQ (reference sequence). The CDR3 extends over 14 amino acids. CDR3 DNA sequence: TGTGCCAGCAGCTCGGACAGGAGGGATTCACCCCTCCACTTT. It encodes CASSSDRRDSPLHF.

The chain is built from TRBV7-3 and TRBJ2-1; 11 positions match TRBD1. The CDR3 is 13 residues long. Germline trimming cut 3 bases from V and 9 bases from J; bases unmatched to any gene: 1. Germline V gives CDR1 SGHTA, CDR2 FQGTGA. The CDR3 loop is CASSFGTGGEQFF. The DNA for the CDR3 is TGTGCCAGCAGCTTCGGGACAGGGGGTGAGCAGTTCTTC.

The chain uses TRBV21-1 and TRBJ2-3; the D segment call TRBD2 is taken from the table without a DNA check. TRBV21-1 is described as a pseudogene. The CDR3 runs 15 residues. CDR3 nucleotides: TGTGCCAGCAGCAATTTGGCGGGGTTCAGAGATACGCAGTATTTT. The encoded protein is CASSNLAGFRDTQYF.

This sequence joins TRBV5-6 and TRBJ1-5; D ambiguous. The CDR3 is 14 amino acids. Germline V lookup: CDR1 SGHDT, CDR2 YYEEEE. The V gene lost 3 bases and the J gene lost 5 bases, with 12 bases spanning the gap. In DNA, the CDR3 is TGTGCCAGCAGCTACGGCTTAGAATATCAGCCCCAGCATTTT. This translates into CASSYGLEYQPQHF. Drawing the rest from reference TRBV5-6 and TRBJ1-5, the complete variable domain is DAGVTQSPTHLIKTRGQQVTLRCSPKSGHDTVSWYQQALGQGPQFIFQYYEEEERQRGNFPDRFSGHQFPNYSSELNVNALLLGDSALYLCASSYGLEYQPQHFGDGTRLSIL.